This T cell receptor (beta chain) was captured by sequencing in a study of T cells in Graves' hyperthyroidism and ophthalmopathy. Looking at the study overall: Staff took peripheral blood when the initial diagnosis was made, before any treatment began.

This CDR3 has 20 residues. The germline V gene has CDR1 SGDLS and CDR2 YYNGEE. The ends lost 5 bases at V and 0 bases at J; junction bases unmatched: 19. Patients between 18 and 65 years old had hyperthyroidism, newly diagnosed and lasting under 2 months. Used for diagnoses were clinical symptoms, serum thyroxine and TRAb, thyroid ultrasound and orbital computed tomography. Over 8 ml fresh peripheral blood yielded the PBMCs. Using RNA transcripts as the source, TCR beta CDR3 regions were amplified. First-round RT-PCR targeting the TCR CDR3 was performed with the HTBI primer set. MiXCR was run by TCRdb on the multiplex PCR reads, yielding one entry per CDR3 protein. The sample shows about 840,000 distinct CDR3 sequences, over 35% of them seen only once.

Sequenced material: blood. The source of this sequence is a man aged 18 to 29 with Graves' hyperthyroidism. The gene calls are TRBV9 and TRBJ2-5, with TRBD2 identical over 10 bases. In DNA form, the CDR3 reads TGTGCCAGCAGTGAAGGGGAGCGGCTAGCGGGAGTTACGTACCAAGAGACCCAGTACTTC. Encoded protein: CASSEGERLAGVTYQETQYF.